This T cell receptor (beta chain) was found in a study of blood T cell repertoires in COVID-19. Study processing details: Scientists estimated how many nucleated cells there were by amplifying reference gene primers. Sequenced by immunoSEQ multiplex PCR; TCRdb stores in-frame clones only, minus some. The V and J calls and the clone size are those of that table, but D and trimming were determined from the DNA. The sample comprises almost 55,000 clones, 90% of which are singletons, and 8% to 9% rests with the top ten. Germline V gene lookup returns CDR1 SGHRS and CDR2 YFSETQ. CDR3 length equals 15 residues. The ends were cut back, 6 bases at V and 1 base at J, with 16 bases in the middle.

The clonotype originates from a woman aged 40 to 50 with active COVID-19. The V call is TRBV5-1, the J call TRBJ1-1, with TRBD1 as a possible D gene (5 bases). The sample consisted of peripheral blood. The CDR3 coding sequence is TGCGCCAGCACCCTTGGGGGGTCGGAGAACACTGAAGCTTTCTTT. It specifies CASTLGGSENTEAFF.